This T cell receptor (beta chain) was captured in a study of post-analysis software for immune sequencing data. Study overall: Included among the disease courses, which were recorded for the cohort, were relapsing-remitting, secondary progressive and progressive-relapsing multiple sclerosis.

Regarding this clonotype: Its antigen is unidentified.

Carried by the TCR beta cDNA libraries were unique molecular identifiers. cDNA molecules numbering approximately 500,000 came from roughly 1 to 10 million T cells. MiXCR was run by TCRdb on the PCR reads, yielding one entry per CDR3 protein. The data hold roughly 800,000 distinct CDR3 sequences, with roughly 50% observed a single time. Study outcomes and limitations: Samples prepared in the same batch strongly co-clustered by F measure. In patients, about five TRBV segments were more frequent than in controls, with TRBV5-6, TRBV5-1 and TRBV20-1 among them. Normalized Chao1 diversity in multiple sclerosis patients fell significantly below that of controls.

This CDR3 spans 15 amino acids. V shed 3 bases and J 0 bases; nucleotides not matched to a gene: 3. Germline values: CDR1 SGHRS, CDR2 YFSETQ. The sequencing sample was made of blood. The V gene is TRBV5-1, the J gene TRBJ2-1; 7 bases fit TRBD2. The receptor's source is a girl between 5 and 17 years old with multiple sclerosis. The CDR3 DNA follows: TGCGCCAGCAGCTCTACTAGCGCCTCCTACAATGAGCAGTTCTTC. It yields the protein CASSSTSASYNEQFF.